Listed here are 2 T cell receptor beta chains from one sample, sequenced in a study of blood T cell repertoires in COVID-19. Clones were sequenced by immunoSEQ multiplex PCR, and TCRdb holds only the in-frame ones, with some missing. Of 150,000 to 200,000 clones listed, around 83% were seen once; the top ten hold 6% to 7%. Sequences were obtained from peripheral blood. The source is a middle-aged woman with acute or convalescent COVID-19.

The chain couples TRBV5-1 to TRBJ2-7, with D perhaps TRBD1 (6 bases). Germline lookup yields CDR1 SGHRS and CDR2 YFSETQ. There are 16 residues in the CDR3. V lost 4 bases and J 0 bases, leaving 17 bases between the germline ends. CDR3 region: CASSITGTRSSYEQYF. As DNA, the CDR3 is TGCGCCAGCAGCATAACCGGGACACGGAGCTCCTACGAGCAGTACTTC.

This chain joins TRBV27 and TRBJ2-1; 9 bases fit TRBD1. The CDR3 runs 15 residues. CDR1 is MNHEY and CDR2 is SMNVEV in the germline V gene (reference sequence). V shed 2 bases, J shed 6 bases, and the junction held 5 bases outside the gene matches. Here the CDR3 reads CASSLTGTGLNEQFF. The CDR3 DNA sequence: TGTGCCAGCAGTTTAACCGGGACAGGGCTCAATGAGCAGTTCTTC.